This T cell receptor (beta chain) was sequenced during a study of cytomegalovirus exposure and HLA in healthy donors. Study-level background: Clustering assigned 70% to 85% of the roughly 430 genotyped donors to the Caucasian-associated ancestry cluster.

Primers for the PCR totalled 60 Vbeta and 13 Jbeta. Generated by immunoSEQ multiplex PCR, the TCRdb table keeps only in-frame clones and is missing some. The sample holds about 150,000 clones, 65% to 80% seen once. Whole-study findings and limits: Both high specificity and high sensitivity reportedly marked the classifier's diagnosis of cytomegalovirus status.

The germline V gene encodes CDR1 LGHNA and CDR2 YSLEER. Trimming removed 4 bases from V and 6 bases from J, with 13 bases in between. The CDR3 covers 13 residues. There are a few counts of this clone. Its antigen is unknown. The genes are TRBV4-3 and TRBJ2-7; TRBD1 might be the D (5 bases). This sequence was found in a man aged 40-50 years in good health and CMV-seropositive. The sequencing sample was made of PBMCs. CDR3 residues: CASSLQGDGEQYF. The CDR3 bases are TGCGCCAGCAGCCTCCAGGGTGATGGCGAGCAGTACTTC.